Described below is a single TCR beta chain sequence and its context. Its antigen is unknown. Base qualities are not provided; no much larger clone lies one nucleotide away. This sample is drawn from a study of tumor-infiltrating lymphocytes in oesophageal squamous cell carcinoma (dated by TCRdb to 2015 to 2016). From its cysteine to its phenylalanine, the CDR3 spans 16 amino acids. Just the 48-base CDR3 DNA is kept, in frame starting at base 1. The V and J ends are trimmed by 1 base and 2 bases, leaving 13 bases between them. CDR1 and CDR2 (SGHTA, FQGNSA) derive from the germline V gene. The library was built by means of PCR. The listed sequencing device is Illumina HiSeq 2000. TCRdb's own reprocessing of the public reads used fastp at Q25 and MiXCR and kept productive beta chains. Here each entry gathers all rows of one CDR3 protein and keeps the most common genes and DNA. In this sample the table shows 13,000 or so distinct CDR3 sequences, roughly 51% of which occur a single time. The top ten hold about 12% of the sample.

This TCR was sampled from a female donor with esophageal squamous cell carcinoma. The sample comprised blood. The sequence is built from TRBV7-2 and TRBJ2-3; D gene: possibly TRBD2, on 6 matching bases. The DNA is as follows: TGTGCCAGCAGCTTAGTGGCTAGCGAATACACAGATACGCAGTATTTT. Its protein reads: CASSLVASEYTDTQYF.